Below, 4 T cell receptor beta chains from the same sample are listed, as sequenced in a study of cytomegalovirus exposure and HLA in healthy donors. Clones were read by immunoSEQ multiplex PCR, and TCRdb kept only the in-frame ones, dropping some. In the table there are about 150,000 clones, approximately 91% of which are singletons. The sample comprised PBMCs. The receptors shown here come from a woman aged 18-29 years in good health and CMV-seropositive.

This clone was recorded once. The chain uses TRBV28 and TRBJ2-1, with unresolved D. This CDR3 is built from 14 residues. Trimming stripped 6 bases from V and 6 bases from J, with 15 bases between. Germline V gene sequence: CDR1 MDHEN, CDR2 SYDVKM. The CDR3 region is CASRLGWSANEQFF. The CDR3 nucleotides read TGTGCCAGCAGGTTAGGTTGGAGCGCCAATGAGCAGTTCTTC. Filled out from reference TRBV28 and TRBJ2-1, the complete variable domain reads DVKVTQSSRYLVKRTGEKVFLECVQDMDHENMFWYRQDPGLGLRLIYFSYDVKMKEKGDIPEGYSVSREKKERFSLILESASTNQTSMYLCASRLGWSANEQFFGPGTRLTVL.

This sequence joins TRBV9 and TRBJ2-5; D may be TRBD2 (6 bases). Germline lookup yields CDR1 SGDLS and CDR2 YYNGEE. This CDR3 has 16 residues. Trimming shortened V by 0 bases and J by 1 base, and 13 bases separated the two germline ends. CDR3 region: CASSVASGLTQETQYF. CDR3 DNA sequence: TGTGCCAGCAGCGTAGCCAGCGGGCTCACCCAAGAGACCCAGTACTTC.

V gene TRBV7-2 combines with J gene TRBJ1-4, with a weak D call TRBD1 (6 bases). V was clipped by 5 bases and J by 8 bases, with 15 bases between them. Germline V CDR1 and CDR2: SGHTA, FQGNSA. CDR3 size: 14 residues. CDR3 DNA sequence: TGTGCCAGCAGCCCCCAGGCAGGGGCCGAAAAACTGTTTTTT. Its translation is CASSPQAGAEKLFF.

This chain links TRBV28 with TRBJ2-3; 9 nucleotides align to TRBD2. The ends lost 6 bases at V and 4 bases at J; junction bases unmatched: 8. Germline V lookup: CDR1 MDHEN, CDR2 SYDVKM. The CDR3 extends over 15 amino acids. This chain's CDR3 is CASRGEREAADTQYF. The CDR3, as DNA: TGTGCCAGCAGAGGGGAGCGGGAGGCGGCAGATACGCAGTATTTT.